This record covers a single T cell receptor beta chain. Many counts were recorded for this clonotype. Its cognate antigen has yet to be identified. Qualities for individual bases were not recorded, and no much larger clone is one base off. The record originates from a study of blood T cells in healthy people across ages (dated by TCRdb to the mid-2010s). In terms of the full investigation: In model experiments, roughly one uniquely barcoded TCR beta cDNA molecule per two T cells was captured by template switching. To track age-related changes in TCR beta repertoire diversity, the study relied on deep sequencing normalized with unique cDNA molecular identifiers. Four age groups were formed from the donors: young (average approximately 17 years), middle-aged (approximately 39), aged (over 55) and long-lived (approximately 80). Donors of different ages were randomly distributed across sequencing lanes to avoid experimental bias. Two additional independent replicas of 1 million unique cDNA reads from the same blood draw were analyzed for two donors (one aged 18 to 29 and one aged 80 or older). Points the paper makes about the study in general: The percentage of naive T cells measured by flow cytometry correlated strongly with observed TCR beta diversity. As age increased, observed TCR beta diversity per million T cells dropped in a roughly linear way, and a significant reduction was already evident by age 40. Donor CMV infection status was unknown, potentially confounding age-related changes in expanded clonotypes. Since profiling was done on bulk unsorted PBMCs, naive and antigen-experienced compartments could not be conclusively compared. Estimates of total diversity from one million sequenced T cells were regarded as lower bounds and underestimates. Compared with the aged group, the long-lived group had more naive CD4+ T cells, fewer expanded clones and increased TCR diversity, suggesting age selection.

Library generation was performed with 5' RACE. A second PCR of roughly 6 to 11 cycles was run with a J-beta primer mix and a sample-barcoded 5' primer. Each TCR beta cDNA molecule received a unique molecular identifier from a template-switch 5' adaptor carrying 12 random nucleotides. Each sample yielded at least 3 million CDR3-containing paired-end reads. First-strand cDNA was synthesized from all RNA with the Mint cDNA synthesis kit, primed by a TRBC-specific oligonucleotide. All cDNA was treated with uracil-DNA glycosylase and then went through a first 18-cycle PCR with the universal primers M1SS and BC2_uni_R. The original pipeline was this. For normalization, 1 million high-quality reads, each with a distinct molecular identifier, were randomly selected from each sample. Instead of being binned into consensus sequences, reads with shared molecular identifiers were discarded. CDR3 identification, clonotype clustering and error correction used MiTCR with a Q25 quality threshold and the strictest error-elimination algorithm. A nonparametric unseen species model with Euler transformation was used to estimate a lower bound on total TCR beta diversity. TCRdb reworked the public reads: Q25 trimming with fastp, MiXCR clone assembly, productive beta chains retained. Every CDR3 protein is listed once, alongside the most common genes and DNA of its rows. These V and J calls rely on TCRdb rather than the paper's analysis. In all, the sample holds roughly 1.9 million distinct CDR3 sequences, and about 39% of those were seen once. The leading ten clones occupy 23% of the sample.

The donors were around 39 Caucasian individuals from Russia, aged roughly 6 to 100 years, who were systemically healthy. Each donor gave ten milliliters of peripheral blood, collected into EDTA-treated Vacutainer tubes. Ficoll-Paque density-gradient centrifugation was used to isolate PBMCs, with at least 6.5 million per sample. Total RNA, at least 5 micrograms per sample, was extracted from PBMCs with Trizol reagent. The percentages of naive CD45RAhigh/CD27high T cells were determined by flow cytometry on a PBMC aliquot from every donor. The germline V gene gives CDR1 as MGHRA and CDR2 as YSYEKL. V and J are trimmed by 0 bases and 6 bases, and the gene matches miss 8 bases of the junction. The CDR3, from cysteine to phenylalanine, totals 16 residues. CDR3 DNA is the only sequence kept; it has 48 bases, read in frame from the first base.

The sample was blood. The clonotype originates from a human donor in good health. The V gene is TRBV4-1 and the J gene is TRBJ2-3; TRBD2 aligns with 8 central bases. The DNA is TGCGCCAGCAGCCAAGAGGACGCGGGGGGCGAGGATACGCAGTATTTT. It specifies CASSQEDAGGEDTQYF.